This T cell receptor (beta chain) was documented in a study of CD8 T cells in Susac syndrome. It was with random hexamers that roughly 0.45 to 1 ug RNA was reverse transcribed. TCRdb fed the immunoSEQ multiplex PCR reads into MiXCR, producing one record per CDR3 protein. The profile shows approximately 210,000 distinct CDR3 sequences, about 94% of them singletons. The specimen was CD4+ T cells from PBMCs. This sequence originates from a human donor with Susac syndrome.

CDR3 sequence reads: CSASEGGTEAFF. CDR3 DNA: TGCAGCGCCTCCGAAGGAGGCACTGAAGCTTTCTTT. The chain uses TRBV29-1 and TRBJ1-1; D remains ambiguous. CDR3 length equals 12 residues. CDR1 is SQVTM, CDR2 ANQGSEA, per germline. The V and J ends lost 7 bases and 4 bases respectively, with 13 bases between them. The full variable domain, its missing parts supplied by reference TRBV29-1 and TRBJ1-1, is SAVISQKPSRDICQRGTSLTIQCQVDSQVTMMFWYRQQPGQSLTLIATANQGSEATYESGFVIDKFPISRPNLTFSTLTVSNMSPEDSSIYLCSASEGGTEAFFGQGTRLTVV.